A single sample is the source of the 2 T cell receptor beta chains below, sequenced in a study of PD-1 blockade in classical Hodgkin lymphoma. Using immunoSEQ multiplex PCR, the repertoire was profiled, and TCRdb retains in-frame clones only, with some absent. The sample gives 20,000 or so clones, less than 85% of which show up once; roughly 2.7% is in the top ten. The time point: cycle 4 day 1 (C4D1), after five to seven weeks of nivolumab. All patients relapsed after autologous stem cell transplantation, and brentuximab vedotin exposure varied. Using magnetic negative selection, the CD4+ T cells were separated out of thawed PBMCs. The specimen comprised CD4+ T cells from blood, sampled before the fourth cycle of nivolumab. These receptors all stem from a human donor with classical Hodgkin lymphoma.

The chain joins TRBV28 to TRBJ2-7; 12 positions agree with TRBD1. The CDR3 loop spans 15 amino acids. Trimming at V came to 6 bases and at J to 6 bases, leaving 9 bases not matched to a gene. Germline V gene sequence: CDR1 MDHEN, CDR2 SYDVKM. CDR3 protein: CASSQAGTGGFEQYF. CDR3 in DNA: TGTGCCAGCAGCCAAGCCGGGACAGGGGGCTTCGAGCAGTACTTC.

The J gene is TRBJ1-1, the V gene TRBV2; a weak D match, TRBD1 (6 bases). CDR1 is SNHLY and CDR2 is FYNNEI in the germline V gene. This CDR3 is 13 amino acids long. V lost 8 bases, J lost 1 base, and 11 bases lay in between. In DNA form, the CDR3 reads TGTGCCAGCGCAGGGGAAAGGAACACTGAAGCTTTCTTT. It yields the protein CASAGERNTEAFF.